These 11 T cell receptor beta chains were sequenced from one sample in a study of cytomegalovirus exposure and HLA in healthy donors. This PCR relied on a set of 60 Vbeta primers and 13 Jbeta primers. The table came from immunoSEQ multiplex PCR; TCRdb's copy has only in-frame clones and leaves some out. The repertoire has around 170,000 clones, 80% of them found once; the top ten carry 1%. The specimen sequenced was PBMCs. These receptors came from a woman aged 45-65 years in good health and CMV-seropositive.

The chain couples TRBV19 to TRBJ2-1, with a weak D call TRBD2 (5 bases). The ends were cut back, 5 bases at V and 4 bases at J, with 9 bases in the middle. This CDR3 has 13 residues. CDR1 and CDR2 (germline): LNHDA, SQIVND (reference sequence). The CDR3 loop is CASSVDLYNEQFF. CDR3 sequence (DNA): TGTGCCAGTAGTGTGGACTTATACAATGAGCAGTTCTTC. The full variable domain, with the rest looked up from reference TRBV19 and TRBJ2-1, is DGGITQSPKYLFRKEGQNVTLSCEQNLNHDAMYWYRQDPGQGLRLIYYSQIVNDFQKGDIAEGYSVSREKKESFPLTVTSAQKNPTAFYLCASSVDLYNEQFFGPGTRLTVL.

The chain carries TRBV16 and TRBJ2-1; D might be TRBD1 (5 bases). This CDR3 spans 14 amino acids. V was cut by 7 bases and J by 5 bases, with 15 bases left in between. The V gene's germline CDR1 is KGHSY and CDR2 FQNENV. The CDR3 DNA follows: TGTGCCAGCACTCTCCAGGGATCCCACAATGAGCAGTTCTTC. It translates to CASTLQGSHNEQFF.

V usage is TRBV30 and J usage is TRBJ1-2, with TRBD1 as a possible D gene (6 bases). V shed 0 bases and J shed 5 bases, with 19 bases lying between them. Germline CDR1 is GTSNPN and CDR2 is SVGIG (reference sequence). This CDR3 comprises 16 residues. CDR3 bases: TGTGCCTGGAGTGTATCCTCTCGGGGGGCGGAGTATGGCTACACCTTC. As protein: CAWSVSSRGAEYGYTF.

V usage is TRBV6-5 and J usage is TRBJ1-1; D gene unclear. The CDR3 totals 14 residues. Trimming shortened V by 0 bases and J by 4 bases, and 9 bases separated the two germline ends. Germline V gene lookup returns CDR1 MNHEY and CDR2 SVGAGI. In nucleotides, the CDR3 is TGTGCCAGCAGTTACTCTGGTACAGCCACTGAAGCTTTCTTT. Protein: CASSYSGTATEAFF.

The chain combines TRBV18 with TRBJ2-6, with D perhaps TRBD2 (6 bases). This CDR3 contains 16 residues. Germline CDR1 KGHSH, CDR2 LQKENI. The ends were cut back, 4 bases at V and 0 bases at J, with 10 bases in the middle. CDR3 region: CASSQYGGSGANVLTF. CDR3 in DNA: TGTGCCAGCTCACAATACGGGGGCTCTGGGGCCAACGTCCTGACTTTC.

The rearrangement joins TRBV6-4 to TRBJ1-2; D uncertain. V lost 0 bases to trimming and J lost 4 bases, with 6 bases between them. Germline values: CDR1 MRHNA, CDR2 SNTAGT. This CDR3 is 13 amino acids long. The CDR3 loop is CASSDSGGYGYTF. The DNA of the CDR3 is TGTGCCAGCAGTGACTCAGGCGGCTATGGCTACACCTTC.

Here the CDR3 DNA reads TGTGCCAGCAGTGGGCCCGAACCCCCCTACAATGAGCAGTTCTTC. This codes for CASSGPEPPYNEQFF. The genes are TRBV2 and TRBJ2-1; D gene uncertain. This CDR3 contains 15 residues. Trimming left V 4 bases short and J 2 bases short, with 12 bases between. The germline CDR1 and CDR2 sequences are SNHLY and FYNNEI.

CDR3 nucleotides: TGCAGCGTGAGCGGGAGGGCCGCGAATAACTACAATGAGCAGTTCTTC. Amino acid sequence: CSVSGRAANNYNEQFF. The chain is built from TRBV29-1 and TRBJ2-1; 10 nucleotides line up with TRBD2. V trimming: 6 bases; J trimming: 3 bases; junction bases outside the gene matches: 11. The CDR3 extends over 16 amino acids. Germline assignment: CDR1 SQVTM and CDR2 ANQGSEA.

CDR3 in DNA: TGTGCCAGCAGTGATTCGGCAGACATCTATGGCTACACCTTC. Amino acid sequence: CASSDSADIYGYTF. The V and J genes are TRBV25-1 and TRBJ1-2; D gene unclear. The CDR3 is 14 residues long. Germline V gives CDR1 MGHDK, CDR2 SYGVNS. Between the trimmed V and J ends, which lost 3 bases and 4 bases, there was a span of 12 bases.

The chain couples TRBV19 to TRBJ2-5; TRBD1 matches 7 bases. The CDR3 covers 16 residues. J gave up 0 bases and V 6 bases, and 10 bases lay outside the gene matches. In germline, CDR1 is LNHDA, CDR2 SQIVND (reference sequence). CDR3 loop: CASSPTGTVNQETQYF. CDR3 coding DNA: TGTGCCAGTAGCCCTACCGGGACAGTTAACCAAGAGACCCAGTACTTC.

This clone was counted between two and nine times. The rearrangement uses TRBV15 and TRBJ2-1, with D possibly TRBD2 on 5 matching bases. Germline assignment: CDR1 LNHNV and CDR2 YYDKDF (reference sequence). This CDR3 is 15 amino acids long. V lost 1 base and J lost 4, with 11 bases in between. CDR3 sequence: CATSRGPEEYNEQFF. The CDR3 bases are TGTGCCACCAGCAGAGGCCCGGAGGAGTACAATGAGCAGTTCTTC.